This TCR beta chain was identified in a study of CD8 T cells in ankylosing spondylitis. Overall study findings and caveats: What appeared characteristic of ankylosing spondylitis blood was a TCR beta motif of several highly homologous variants. Matched ankylosing spondylitis synovial fluid reportedly contained a significantly enriched population of disease-linked clones.

In TCRdb, the 5' RACE reads were re-called with MiXCR into one record per CDR3 protein. This sample has 450,000 or so distinct CDR3 sequences, with about 25% found just once. This clonotype was recorded a few times. Its matching antigen is unknown. The germline V and J ends were trimmed by 6 bases and 0 bases, with 12 bases remaining between them. This CDR3 spans 15 amino acids. Material for sequencing was blood, either unsorted or a sorted T cell fraction (not recorded which). The TCR comes from a male donor with ankylosing spondylitis. This chain joins TRBV12-3 or TRBV12-4 and TRBJ2-4; possible D gene TRBD2, 5 bases. This CDR3 reads CASSPSGLAKNIQYF. Here the CDR3 DNA reads TGTGCCAGCAGCCCATCGGGGTTAGCCAAAAACATTCAGTACTTC.